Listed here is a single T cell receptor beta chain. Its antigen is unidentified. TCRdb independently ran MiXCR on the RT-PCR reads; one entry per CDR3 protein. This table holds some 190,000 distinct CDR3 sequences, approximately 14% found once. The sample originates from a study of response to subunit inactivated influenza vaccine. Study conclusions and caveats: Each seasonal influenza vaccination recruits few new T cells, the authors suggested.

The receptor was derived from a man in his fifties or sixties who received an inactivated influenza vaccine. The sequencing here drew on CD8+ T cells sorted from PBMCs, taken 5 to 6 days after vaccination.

The CDR3 here is CSAWGLADAYEQYF. In DNA, the CDR3 is TGCAGTGCTTGGGGACTAGCTGACGCTTACGAGCAGTACTTC. The chain uses TRBV20-1 and TRBJ2-7; TRBD2 matches at 9 bases. V lost 5 bases, J lost 4 bases, and 9 bases stayed unmatched. Germline V gene sequence: CDR1 DFQATT, CDR2 SNEGSKA (reference sequence). CDR3 length: 14 amino acids.